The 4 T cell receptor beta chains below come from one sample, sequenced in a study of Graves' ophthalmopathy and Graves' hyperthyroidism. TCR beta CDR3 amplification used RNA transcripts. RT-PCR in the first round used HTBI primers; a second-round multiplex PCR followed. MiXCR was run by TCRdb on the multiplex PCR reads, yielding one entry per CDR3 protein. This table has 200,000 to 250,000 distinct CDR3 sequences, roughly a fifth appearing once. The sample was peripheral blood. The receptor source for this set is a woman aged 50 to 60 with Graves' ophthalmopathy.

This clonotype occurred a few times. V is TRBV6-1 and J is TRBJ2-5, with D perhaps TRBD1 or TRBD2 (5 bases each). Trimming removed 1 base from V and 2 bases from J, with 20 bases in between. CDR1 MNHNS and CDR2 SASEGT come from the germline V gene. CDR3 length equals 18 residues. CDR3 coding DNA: TGTGCCAGCAGTGAAGGTTGGGTTGAGGGATGGGGGCAAGAGACCCAGTACTTC. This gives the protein CASSEGWVEGWGQETQYF.

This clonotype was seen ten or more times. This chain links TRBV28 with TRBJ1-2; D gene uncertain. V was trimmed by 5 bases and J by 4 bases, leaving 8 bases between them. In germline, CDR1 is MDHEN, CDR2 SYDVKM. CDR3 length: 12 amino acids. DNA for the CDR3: TGTGCCAGCAGTCCACAGATCTATGGCTACACCTTC. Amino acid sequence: CASSPQIYGYTF.

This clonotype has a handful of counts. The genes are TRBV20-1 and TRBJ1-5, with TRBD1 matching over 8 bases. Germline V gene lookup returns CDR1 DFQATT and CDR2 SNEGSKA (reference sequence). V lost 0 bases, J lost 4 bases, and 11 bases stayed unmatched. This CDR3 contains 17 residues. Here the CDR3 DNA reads TGCAGTGCTAGAGATGGTGACAGGGGAAGCTTTAATCAGCCCCAGCATTTT. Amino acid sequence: CSARDGDRGSFNQPQHF.

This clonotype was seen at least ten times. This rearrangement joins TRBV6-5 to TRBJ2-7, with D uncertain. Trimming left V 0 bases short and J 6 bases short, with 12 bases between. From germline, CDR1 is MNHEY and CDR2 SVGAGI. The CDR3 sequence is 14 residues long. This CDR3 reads CASSYSRHKGEQYF. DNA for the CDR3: TGTGCCAGCAGTTACTCGAGGCACAAGGGCGAGCAGTACTTC.